The 2 T cell receptor beta chains below all came from one sample that was sequenced in a study of beta chain features in type 1 diabetes. Overall study results and limits: Researchers report that Type 1 diabetes patients had moderately but significantly shorter TCRB CDR3s across all four CD4+ subsets.

Their antigens are not known. The study reverse transcribed the entire isolated RNA, so it sequenced expressed TCRB transcripts. The data were produced by immunoSEQ multiplex PCR, yet TCRdb's version contains in-frame clones alone and is incomplete. This table holds about 740,000 clones, around 15% found once. Sequenced input: naive CD4+ T cells from blood. These receptor sequences come from a man younger than 30 with type 1 diabetes.

This clone was counted a few times. The rearrangement uses TRBV2 and TRBJ2-7; 7 bases align to TRBD1. The CDR3 extends over 13 amino acids. V was pared by 11 bases and J by 2 bases, with 9 bases of the junction left unmatched. Germline lookup yields CDR1 SNHLY and CDR2 FYNNEI. CDR3 sequence: CASNPGTAYEQYF. CDR3 in DNA: TGTGCCTCGAATCCCGGGACAGCCTACGAGCAGTACTTC.

The chain couples TRBV9 to TRBJ2-7; 7 positions match TRBD2. V was pared by 3 bases and J by 5 bases, with 5 bases of the junction left unmatched. This CDR3 is 13 amino acids long. CDR1 and CDR2 from the germline V gene are SGDLS and YYNGEE. CDR3 sequence reads: CASSGEGKDEQYF. The CDR3 bases are TGTGCCAGCAGCGGGGAGGGGAAGGACGAGCAGTACTTC.